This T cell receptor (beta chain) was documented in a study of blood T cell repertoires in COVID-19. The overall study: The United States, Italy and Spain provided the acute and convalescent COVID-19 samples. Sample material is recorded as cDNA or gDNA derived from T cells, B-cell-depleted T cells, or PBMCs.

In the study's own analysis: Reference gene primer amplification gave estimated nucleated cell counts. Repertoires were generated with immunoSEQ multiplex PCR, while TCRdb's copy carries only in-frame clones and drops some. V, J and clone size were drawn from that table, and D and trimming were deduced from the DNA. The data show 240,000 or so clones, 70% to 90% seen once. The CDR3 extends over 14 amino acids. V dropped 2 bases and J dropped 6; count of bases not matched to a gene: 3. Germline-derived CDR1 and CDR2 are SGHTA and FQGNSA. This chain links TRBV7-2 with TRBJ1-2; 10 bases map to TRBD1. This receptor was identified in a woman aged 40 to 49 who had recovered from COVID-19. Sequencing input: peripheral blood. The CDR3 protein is CASSLTDRGHGYTF. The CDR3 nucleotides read TGTGCCAGCAGCTTAACCGACAGGGGGCATGGCTACACCTTC.